The 8 T cell receptor beta chains in this list originate from one sample, sequenced in a study of cytomegalovirus exposure and HLA in healthy donors. The primer mix had 60 Vbeta and 13 Jbeta primers. The method was immunoSEQ multiplex PCR; TCRdb's version includes in-frame clones alone and lacks a portion of them. In the table there are fewer than 90,000 clones, around three quarters of which are singletons. What was sequenced was PBMCs. The origin of the receptors is a woman aged 45-60 years in good health and CMV-seropositive.

V usage is TRBV30 and J usage is TRBJ1-1; 7 bases agree with TRBD1. Germline trimming cut 2 bases from V and 11 bases from J; bases unmatched to any gene: 8. This CDR3 spans 12 amino acids. Germline V gene data show CDR1 as GTSNPN and CDR2 as SVGIG (reference sequence). In DNA form, the CDR3 reads TGTGCCTGGAGTAAGGGGGCAGGTTGGGCTTTCTTT. The encoded protein is CAWSKGAGWAFF.

The V gene is TRBV5-4, the J gene TRBJ1-2, with D perhaps matching TRBD1 (5 bases). Germline-derived CDR1 and CDR2 are SGHNT and YYREEE (reference sequence). There are 14 residues in the CDR3. V lost 4 bases and J lost 2, with 12 bases in between. The CDR3 spells CASSTTGLNYGYTF. CDR3 bases: TGTGCCAGCAGCACCACGGGACTGAACTATGGCTACACCTTC.

This clone was counted only a few times. The chain couples TRBV4-3 to TRBJ2-1, with 10 nucleotides matching TRBD2. Germline V CDR1 and CDR2: LGHNA, YSLEER. This CDR3 region has 13 residues. J was trimmed by 9 bases and V by 4 bases; bases with no gene match: 3. This CDR3 is CASSRRLAGEQFF. DNA for the CDR3: TGCGCCAGCAGCCGCCGACTAGCGGGTGAGCAGTTCTTC.

The chain carries TRBV2 and TRBJ1-4, with D tentatively TRBD1 (6 bases). V lost 5 bases to trimming and J lost 7 bases, with 17 bases between them. This CDR3 region has 15 residues. The germline CDR1 and CDR2 sequences are SNHLY and FYNNEI. The CDR3 nucleotides are TGTGCCAGCAGTCAAGATACAGGGATGGCTGAAAAACTGTTTTTT. Protein product: CASSQDTGMAEKLFF.

The CDR3 loop reads CASSYGQGVREQYF. The CDR3 DNA is TGTGCCAGCAGTTATGGCCAGGGGGTTCGGGAGCAGTACTTC. V is TRBV6-5 and J is TRBJ2-7, with 7 bases fitting TRBD1. Germline CDR1 MNHEY, CDR2 SVGAGI. Germline trimming cut 3 bases from V and 7 bases from J; bases unmatched to any gene: 9. This CDR3 is 14 amino acids long.

V gene TRBV7-9 combines with J gene TRBJ2-7; possible D gene TRBD1, 6 bases. With 5 bases removed from V and 0 bases from J, the gap between germline ends came to 8 bases. Germline V lookup: CDR1 SEHNR, CDR2 FQNEAQ (reference sequence). CDR3 size: 13 residues. The CDR3 DNA sequence: TGTGCCAGCAGCCGGGACAACTCCTACGAGCAGTACTTC. Translating it yields CASSRDNSYEQYF.

The chain links TRBV28 to TRBJ1-1; D unresolved. In germline, CDR1 is MDHEN, CDR2 SYDVKM. Trimming took 2 bases from V and 1 from J, leaving 8 bases between them. This CDR3 region has 14 residues. For the CDR3, the DNA is TGTGCCAGCAGTTTAATCGGTCAGAACACTGAAGCTTTCTTT. It specifies CASSLIGQNTEAFF.

The chain combines TRBV7-2 with TRBJ2-4, with 10 nucleotides matching TRBD1. Trimming took 5 bases from V and 4 from J; bases not matched to a gene: 11. The length of the CDR3 is 17 residues. The germline V gene has CDR1 SGHTA and CDR2 FQGNSA. CDR3 protein: CASSRSRPGQGKNIQYF. CDR3 in DNA: TGTGCCAGCAGCCGAAGTCGTCCGGGACAGGGGAAAAACATTCAGTACTTC.